This T cell receptor beta chain was found in a study of T-cell memory formation after mild COVID-19. Whole-study context: Among the donors, TCR clusters were largely specific to each donor.

This clonotype has more than one count but fewer than ten. The target antigen is unknown. General study points: The main location of contracting CD4+ clones was CM and EM, and that of contracting CD8+ clones was EMRA. Clones shrinking between day 15 and 85 showed a balanced CD4/CD8 split, and those that grew later tilted toward CD4+.

Trimming removed 7 bases from V and 1 base from J; junction bases left unmatched: 6. The CDR3 totals 15 residues. From germline, CDR1 is WSHSY and CDR2 SAAADI. TCRdb re-called the 5' RACE reads through MiXCR, storing one row per CDR3 protein. The data contain some 440,000 distinct CDR3 sequences, roughly 23% of them singletons. The chain links TRBV10-2 to TRBJ2-3, with TRBD2 matching over 9 bases. Sequencing input: PBMCs or a T cell subset sorted from them (not recorded which). The clonotype was recovered from an adult woman who had mild COVID-19 (a few samples of this study predate the infection). Cell type and time point are not known. The CDR3 is CASTDSGGRTDTQYF. The DNA of the CDR3 is TGCGCCAGCACTGATAGCGGGGGCCGCACAGATACGCAGTATTTT.